This entry is about one T cell receptor (beta chain). V was pared by 6 bases and J by 1 base, with 8 bases between. The CDR3 extends over 12 amino acids. Germline CDR1 is SQVTM and CDR2 is ANQGSEA. Treatment specified: oral pan-JAK inhibitor, 5-10 mg twice daily. This record comes from a study of CD8+ T cells in alopecia areata. RNA was extracted and reverse transcribed into cDNA as the sequencing template. Measured with immunoSEQ multiplex PCR; TCRdb has only the in-frame clones, and not every one. This sample yields about 200,000 clones, of which around 60% are seen a single time; approximately 1.2% belongs to the top ten.

This chain uses TRBV29-1 with TRBJ2-3, with unresolved D. The sample consisted of CD4+ T cells sorted from blood, taken between weeks 49 and 50, from a patient treated with tofacitinib. The TCR sequence derives from a human donor with alopecia areata. Written as DNA, the CDR3 is TGCAGCGTCCTAACTCGCACAGATACGCAGTATTTT. It yields the protein CSVLTRTDTQYF.